The entry below describes one T cell receptor beta chain. Its cognate antigen is unknown. The repertoire was sequenced with immunoSEQ multiplex PCR; TCRdb's copy has only in-frame clones and lacks some. The sample includes around 140,000 clones, around four fifths of them seen just once. The record originates from a study of radiation and T cells in renal cell carcinoma. Across the whole study: Nephrectomy followed 15 Gy stereotactic body radiation by 4 weeks. General study findings and limits: Pretreatment tumor biopsies were lacking, so baseline clonotypes are unknown. In blood, top tumor clones expanded by 2 weeks, shrinking by 4.

Regarding time point: baseline pretreatment blood. Treatment in this sample: 15 Gy SBRT to primary tumor, nephrectomy 4 weeks later. Clear cell pathology was present in this patient's renal cell carcinoma. Germline V gives CDR1 MNHEY, CDR2 SVGAGI. This CDR3 is 11 amino acids long. V was cut by 2 bases and J by 9 bases, with 7 bases left in between. The sequenced sample was blood, obtained from a patient whose treatment included radiotherapy and nephrectomy. The clonotype originates from a woman aged 45-60 years with renal cell carcinoma. The rearrangement joins TRBV6-5 to TRBJ1-1; D uncertain. The CDR3 DNA reads as TGTGCCAGCAGTTACGCGATGAAAGCTTTCTTT. This gives the protein CASSYAMKAFF.